This paragraph reports one TCR beta chain. Sequencing was performed with immunoSEQ multiplex PCR; in TCRdb, only in-frame clones are kept and a portion is missing. This repertoire shows 200,000 to 300,000 clones, around 90% found once; its top ten account for roughly 4%. Between the trimmed V and J ends, which lost 6 bases and 0 bases, there was a span of 8 bases. This CDR3 comprises 13 residues. Germline V lookup: CDR1 SGHAT, CDR2 FQNNGV. The data belong to a study of blood T cell repertoires in COVID-19. The chain employs TRBV11-2 and TRBJ2-5; no firm D call. The sequencing sample was made of peripheral blood. The receptor's source is a man between 60 and 70 years old who had recovered from COVID-19. CDR3 bases: TGTGCCAGCAGTCCCGGGTACCAAGAGACCCAGTACTTC. Its translation: CASSPGYQETQYF. Looking up the rest from reference TRBV11-2 and TRBJ2-5 gives the full variable domain: EAGVAQSPRYKIIEKRQSVAFWCNPISGHATLYWYQQILGQGPKLLIQFQNNGVVDDSQLPKDRFSAERLKGVDSTLKIQPAKLEDSAVYLCASSPGYQETQYFGPGTRLLVL.